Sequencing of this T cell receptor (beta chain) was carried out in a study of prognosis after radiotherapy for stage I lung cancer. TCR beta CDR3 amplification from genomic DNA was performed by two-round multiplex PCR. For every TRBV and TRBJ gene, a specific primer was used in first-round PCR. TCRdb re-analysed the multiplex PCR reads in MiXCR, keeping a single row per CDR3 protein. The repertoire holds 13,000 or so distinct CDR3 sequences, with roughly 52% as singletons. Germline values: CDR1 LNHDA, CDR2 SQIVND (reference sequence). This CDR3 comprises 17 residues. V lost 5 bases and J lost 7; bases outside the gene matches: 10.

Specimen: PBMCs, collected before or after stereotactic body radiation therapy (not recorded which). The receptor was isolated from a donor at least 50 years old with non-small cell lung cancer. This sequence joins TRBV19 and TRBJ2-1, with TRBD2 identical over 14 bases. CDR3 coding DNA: TGTGCCAGTAGTCCTAGACTAGCGGGAGGGCGGAGGAATGAGCAGTTCTTC. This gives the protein CASSPRLAGGRRNEQFF.